These 20 T cell receptor beta chains were sequenced from one sample in a study of T cells in Graves' hyperthyroidism and ophthalmopathy. Researchers took RNA transcripts and amplified the TCR beta CDR3 regions from them. Initially, a first-round RT-PCR of the TCR CDR3 employed the HTBI primer set. TCRdb passed the multiplex PCR reads through MiXCR, listing each CDR3 protein once. The repertoire holds more than 500,000 distinct CDR3 sequences, under 15% seen once, with 3.5% to 4.5% in the top ten. Sequencing was carried out using blood. Receptors were obtained from a woman between 35 and 50 years old with Graves' ophthalmopathy.

The V and J genes are TRBV28 and TRBJ2-5; tentatively, D is TRBD2 (6 bases). Trimming removed 5 bases at V and 2 bases at J, with 9 bases between. This CDR3 is built from 13 residues. The germline CDR1 and CDR2 sequences are MDHEN and SYDVKM. CDR3: CASSKRAQETQYF. Here the CDR3 DNA reads TGTGCCAGCAGTAAGCGGGCACAAGAGACCCAGTACTTC. Complete variable domain (other parts from reference TRBV28 and TRBJ2-5): DVKVTQSSRYLVKRTGEKVFLECVQDMDHENMFWYRQDPGLGLRLIYFSYDVKMKEKGDIPEGYSVSREKKERFSLILESASTNQTSMYLCASSKRAQETQYFGPGTRLLVL.

The gene calls are TRBV19 and TRBJ1-5; TRBD1 is a possible D gene (6 bases). This CDR3 region has 14 residues. V lost 6 bases to trimming and J lost 6 bases, with 15 bases between them. From germline, CDR1 is LNHDA and CDR2 SQIVND (reference sequence). This CDR3 is CASRTQGSSQPQHF. As DNA, the CDR3 is TGTGCCAGTAGAACACAGGGTTCGAGTCAGCCCCAGCATTTT.

This clonotype was detected many times. The chain couples TRBV28 to TRBJ1-2, with 8 bases aligning to TRBD1. This CDR3 contains 14 residues. V shed 6 bases, J shed 3 bases, and the junction held 6 bases outside the gene matches. Germline assignment: CDR1 MDHEN and CDR2 SYDVKM. The CDR3 here is CASSDRGWYYGYTF. The CDR3, as DNA: TGTGCCAGCAGCGACAGGGGATGGTACTATGGCTACACCTTC.

This clonotype came up many times. The chain joins TRBV28 to TRBJ2-7; D possibly matches TRBD1 or TRBD2 (5 bases each). Germline V gives CDR1 MDHEN, CDR2 SYDVKM. V was clipped by 4 bases and J by 5 bases, with 15 bases between them. This CDR3 is 14 amino acids long. The CDR3 sequence is CASSSSGTSDEQYF. The CDR3 DNA reads as TGTGCCAGCAGTTCCTCCGGGACGTCTGACGAGCAGTACTTC.

This clonotype showed up many times. V usage is TRBV6-1 and J usage is TRBJ1-5, with D uncertain. V was trimmed by 4 bases and J by 3 bases, leaving 13 bases between them. The CDR3 extends over 15 amino acids. CDR1 is MNHNS, CDR2 SASEGT, per germline. CDR3 in amino acids: CASSGTQNNNQPQHF. DNA for the CDR3: TGTGCCAGCAGTGGAACCCAAAATAACAATCAGCCCCAGCATTTT.

At least ten counts were recorded for this clonotype. The V gene is TRBV28, the J gene TRBJ2-7; 8 bases are a match to TRBD1. Germline V gene sequence: CDR1 MDHEN, CDR2 SYDVKM. The V and J ends lost 7 bases and 5 bases, in that order; junction bases with no gene match: 13. CDR3 length: 15 residues. The CDR3 loop is CASTLGQVGADEQYF. For the CDR3, the DNA is TGTGCCAGCACCCTGGGACAGGTAGGCGCCGACGAGCAGTACTTC.

There are many counts of this clonotype. The rearrangement links TRBV20-1 to TRBJ2-7, with D perhaps TRBD2 (6 bases). Germline V gene lookup returns CDR1 DFQATT and CDR2 SNEGSKA (reference sequence). The CDR3 has 16 amino acids. With 4 bases removed from V and 3 bases from J, the gap between germline ends came to 22 bases. In DNA form, the CDR3 reads TGCAGTGCTACAGACTTGGAGGGAGCCTTGAACTACGAGCAGTACTTC. As protein: CSATDLEGALNYEQYF.

Many counts were recorded for this clonotype. The chain carries TRBV6-1 and TRBJ2-7; 11 bases line up with TRBD2. The CDR3 extends over 15 amino acids. J lost 4 bases, V lost 6 bases, and 8 bases had no gene match. Per the germline V gene, CDR1 is MNHNS and CDR2 is SASEGT. CDR3 bases: TGTGCCAGCAGCCCCCTGACTAGCGGGATATACGAGCAGTACTTC. Translation: CASSPLTSGIYEQYF.

This clonotype was observed many times. The rearrangement uses TRBV20-1 and TRBJ2-7; 10 nucleotides align to TRBD2. The germline CDR1 and CDR2 sequences are DFQATT and SNEGSKA (reference sequence). The V gene end was trimmed by 5 bases and the J gene end by 6 bases; junction bases not matched to a gene: 10. The CDR3 sequence is 14 residues long. CDR3 sequence: CSAGGSGRAGEQYF. The CDR3 DNA reads TGCAGTGCTGGGGGAAGCGGGAGGGCTGGCGAGCAGTACTTC.

V gene TRBV5-1 combines with J gene TRBJ2-5, with 7 nucleotides matching TRBD2. V lost 4 bases to trimming and J lost 4 bases; unmatched junction nucleotides: 13. CDR1 and CDR2 (germline): SGHRS, YFSETQ. The CDR3 loop spans 16 amino acids. The CDR3 sequence: CASSEGTTASPETQYF. The CDR3 region has the DNA TGCGCCAGCAGCGAAGGGACTACCGCAAGTCCAGAGACCCAGTACTTC.

This clonotype appeared many times. This chain links TRBV28 with TRBJ2-5; no firm D call. The CDR3 runs 13 residues. CDR1 and CDR2 (germline): MDHEN, SYDVKM. Trimming cost V 3 bases and J 5 bases, with 10 bases left between them. The CDR3 spells CASSFQFGETQYF. The CDR3 coding sequence is TGTGCCAGCAGTTTTCAGTTCGGGGAGACCCAGTACTTC.

In its sample, this clonotype was seen many times. V usage is TRBV6-2 or TRBV6-3 and J usage is TRBJ2-7; 8 positions match TRBD2. From germline, CDR1 is MNHEY and CDR2 SVGEGT. With V trimmed by 0 bases and J by 3 bases, 25 bases remained unmatched. This CDR3 contains 22 residues. The CDR3 nucleotides are TGTGCCAGCAGTTACTCGATTAGCGGGATAATTAAATCGGCTAAAACGAACTACGAGCAGTACTTC. This encodes CASSYSISGIIKSAKTNYEQYF.

Ten or more counts support this clonotype. The chain is built from TRBV5-6 and TRBJ2-7, with 8 bases fitting TRBD2. V gave up 4 bases and J gave up 2 bases; unmatched junction bases: 5. CDR3 length: 14 amino acids. Germline CDR1 reads SGHDT; CDR2 reads YYEEEE. The DNA of the CDR3 is TGTGCCAGCAGCGGGGGACTAGGCGCCTACGAGCAGTACTTC. It is translated as CASSGGLGAYEQYF.

This clonotype was seen many times. The chain combines TRBV24-1 with TRBJ2-2, with D possibly called TRBD1 or TRBD2 (5 bases each). Looked up from germline, CDR1 is KGHDR and CDR2 is SFDVKD. V dropped 0 bases and J dropped 3 bases, with 7 bases sitting between them. This CDR3 has 15 amino acids. The CDR3 spells CATSDLPGHTGELFF. As DNA, the CDR3 is TGTGCCACCAGTGATTTGCCGGGACACACCGGGGAGCTGTTTTTT.

This clonotype was observed many times. V usage is TRBV6-5 and J usage is TRBJ2-7; D is unclear. Germline V gene sequence: CDR1 MNHEY, CDR2 SVGAGI. This CDR3 is built from 16 residues. V was trimmed by 1 base and J by 3 bases, leaving 16 bases between them. The CDR3 protein is CASSYFSTNHYYEQYF. The CDR3 nucleotides are TGTGCCAGCAGTTACTTTTCTACAAACCATTACTACGAGCAGTACTTC.

The chain couples TRBV30 to TRBJ2-5; 7 bases agree with TRBD1. This CDR3 spans 15 amino acids. Looked up from germline, CDR1 is GTSNPN and CDR2 is SVGIG (reference sequence). V dropped 2 bases and J dropped 1; count of bases not matched to a gene: 7. This CDR3 is CAWSTGTVAQETQYF. The CDR3 DNA sequence: TGTGCCTGGAGTACCGGGACAGTGGCCCAAGAGACCCAGTACTTC.

This clonotype was seen ten or more times. The chain links TRBV5-1 to TRBJ1-1; 12 nucleotides agree with TRBD1. V was clipped by 4 bases and J by 10 bases; unmatched bases: 8. This CDR3 spans 14 amino acids. The germline gives CDR1 SGHRS, CDR2 YFSETQ. Here the CDR3 DNA reads TGCGCCAGCAGCCCGGGACAGGGGGCGAGGGGAGCTTTCTTT. Translating gives CASSPGQGARGAFF.

This clonotype was observed at least ten times. The chain uses TRBV4-3 and TRBJ2-5; 13 nucleotides agree with TRBD2. This CDR3 contains 17 residues. V was clipped by 4 bases and J by 3 bases; unmatched bases: 8. CDR1 is LGHNA and CDR2 is YSLEER in the germline V gene. The CDR3 sequence is CASSPNLGLAGEETQYF. The CDR3 nucleotides read TGCGCCAGCAGCCCGAACTTAGGACTAGCGGGAGAAGAGACCCAGTACTTC.

This clonotype was detected many times. The chain employs TRBV19 and TRBJ1-2; 9 bases fit TRBD1. The CDR3 runs 11 residues. Looked up from germline, CDR1 is LNHDA and CDR2 is SQIVND (reference sequence). J was trimmed by 7 bases and V by 10 bases; bases with no gene match: 4. CDR3: CATTGGSGYTF. The CDR3 bases are TGTGCCACAACAGGGGGCAGTGGCTACACCTTC.

This clonotype was counted ten times or more. This chain uses TRBV6-2 or TRBV6-3 with TRBJ1-1; TRBD1 is a possible D gene (6 bases). The CDR3 runs to 20 residues. The germline gives CDR1 MNHEY, CDR2 SVGEGT. Trimming removed 2 bases from V and 1 base from J, with 26 bases in between. Here the CDR3 DNA reads TGTGCCAGCAGTTACGTGTCCAGGGCGATTGGGGGCGGACGGAACACTGAAGCTTTCTTT. Its translation: CASSYVSRAIGGGRNTEAFF.